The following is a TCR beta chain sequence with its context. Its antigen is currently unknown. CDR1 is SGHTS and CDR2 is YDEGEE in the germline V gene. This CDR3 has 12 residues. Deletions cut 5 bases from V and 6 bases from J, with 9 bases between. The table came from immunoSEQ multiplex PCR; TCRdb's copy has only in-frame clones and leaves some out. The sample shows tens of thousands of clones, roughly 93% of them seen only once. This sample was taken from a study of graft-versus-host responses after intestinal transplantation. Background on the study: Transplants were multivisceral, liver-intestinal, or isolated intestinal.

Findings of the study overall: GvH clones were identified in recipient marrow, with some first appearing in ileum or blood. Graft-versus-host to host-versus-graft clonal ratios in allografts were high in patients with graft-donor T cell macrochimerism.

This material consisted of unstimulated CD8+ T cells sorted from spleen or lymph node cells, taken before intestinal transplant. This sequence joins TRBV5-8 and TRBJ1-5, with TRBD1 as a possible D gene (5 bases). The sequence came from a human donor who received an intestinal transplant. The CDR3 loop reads CASRYGAQPQHF. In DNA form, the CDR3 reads TGTGCCAGCAGATATGGGGCTCAGCCCCAGCATTTT.